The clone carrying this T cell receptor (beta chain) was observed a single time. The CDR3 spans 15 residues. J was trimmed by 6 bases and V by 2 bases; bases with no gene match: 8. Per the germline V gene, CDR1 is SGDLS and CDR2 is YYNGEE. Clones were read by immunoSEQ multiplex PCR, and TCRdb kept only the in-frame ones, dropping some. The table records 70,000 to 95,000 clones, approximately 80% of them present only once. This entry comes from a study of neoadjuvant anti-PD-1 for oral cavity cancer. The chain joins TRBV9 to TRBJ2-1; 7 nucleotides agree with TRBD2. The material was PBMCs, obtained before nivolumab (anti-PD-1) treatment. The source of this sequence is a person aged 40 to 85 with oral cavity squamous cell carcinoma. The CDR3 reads CASSVWRESRNEQFF. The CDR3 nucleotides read TGTGCCAGCAGCGTGTGGCGGGAGTCTCGCAATGAGCAGTTCTTC.